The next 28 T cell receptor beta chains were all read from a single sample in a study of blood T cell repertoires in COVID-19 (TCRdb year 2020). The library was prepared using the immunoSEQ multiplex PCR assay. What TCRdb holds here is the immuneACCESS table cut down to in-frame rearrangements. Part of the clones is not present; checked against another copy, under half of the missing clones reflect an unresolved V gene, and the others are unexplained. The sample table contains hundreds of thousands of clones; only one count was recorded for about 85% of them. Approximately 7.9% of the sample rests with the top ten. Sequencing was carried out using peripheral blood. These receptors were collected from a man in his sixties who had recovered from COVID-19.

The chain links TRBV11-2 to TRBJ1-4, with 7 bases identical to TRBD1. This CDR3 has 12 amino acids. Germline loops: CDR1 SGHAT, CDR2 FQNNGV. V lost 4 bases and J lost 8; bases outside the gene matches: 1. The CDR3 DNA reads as TGTGCCAGCAGCTCGACAGGGGAAAAACTGTTTTTT. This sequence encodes CASSSTGEKLFF.

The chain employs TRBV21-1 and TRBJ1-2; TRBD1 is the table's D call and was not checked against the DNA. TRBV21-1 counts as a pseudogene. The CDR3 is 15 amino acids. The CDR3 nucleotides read TGTGCCAGCAGCACACAACAGGGGGTAAACTATGGCTACACCTTC. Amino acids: CASSTQQGVNYGYTF.

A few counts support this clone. Written as DNA, the CDR3 is TGCAGCGTTGAGTTCCTGGGAGACCAGTACTTC. Its protein is CSVEFLGDQYF. This rearrangement joins TRBV29-1 to TRBJ2-4; D possibly corresponds to TRBD2 (5 bases). The CDR3 sequence is 11 residues long. Germline V gives CDR1 SQVTM, CDR2 ANQGSEA. Trimming took 3 bases from V and 13 from J, leaving 13 bases between them.

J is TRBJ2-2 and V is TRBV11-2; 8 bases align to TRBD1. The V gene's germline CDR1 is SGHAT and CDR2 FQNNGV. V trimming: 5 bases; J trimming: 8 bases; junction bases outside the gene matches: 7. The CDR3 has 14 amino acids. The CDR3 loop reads CASSTGTGRGELFF. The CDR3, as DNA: TGTGCCAGCAGCACGGGGACAGGAAGGGGGGAGCTGTTTTTT.

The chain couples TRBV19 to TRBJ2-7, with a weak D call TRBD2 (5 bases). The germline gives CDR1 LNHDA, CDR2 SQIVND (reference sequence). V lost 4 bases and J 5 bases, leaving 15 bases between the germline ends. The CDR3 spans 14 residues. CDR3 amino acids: CASSKNGIQDEQYF. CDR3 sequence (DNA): TGTGCCAGTAGTAAGAACGGGATTCAGGACGAGCAGTACTTC.

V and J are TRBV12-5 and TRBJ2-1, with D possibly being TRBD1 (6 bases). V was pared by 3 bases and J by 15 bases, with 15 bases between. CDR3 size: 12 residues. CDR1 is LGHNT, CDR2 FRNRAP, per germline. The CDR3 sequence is CASGFLAGVWFF. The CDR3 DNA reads TGTGCTAGTGGTTTCTTGGCAGGGGTTTGGTTCTTC.

The CDR3 spells CASSLVPGRDTQYF. In DNA, the CDR3 is TGCGCCAGCAGCTTGGTTCCAGGGAGGGATACGCAGTATTTT. The chain carries TRBV5-1 and TRBJ2-3; a weak D match, TRBD2 (6 bases). From germline, CDR1 is SGHRS and CDR2 YFSETQ. Trimming shortened V by 0 bases and J by 6 bases, and 11 bases separated the two germline ends. The CDR3 is 14 amino acids.

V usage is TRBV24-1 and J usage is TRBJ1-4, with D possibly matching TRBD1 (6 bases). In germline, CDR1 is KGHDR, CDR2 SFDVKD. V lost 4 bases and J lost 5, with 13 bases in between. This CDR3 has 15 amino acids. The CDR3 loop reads CATSEGDTRNEKLFF. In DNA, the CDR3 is TGTGCCACCAGTGAGGGGGACACTAGAAATGAAAAACTGTTTTTT.

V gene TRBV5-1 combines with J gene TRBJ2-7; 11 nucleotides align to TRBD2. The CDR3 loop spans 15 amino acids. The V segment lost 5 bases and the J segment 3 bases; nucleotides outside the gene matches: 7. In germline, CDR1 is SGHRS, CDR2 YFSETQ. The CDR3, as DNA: TGCGCCAGCAGGCCTACTAGCGGGGGCCTCTACGAGCAGTACTTC. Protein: CASRPTSGGLYEQYF.

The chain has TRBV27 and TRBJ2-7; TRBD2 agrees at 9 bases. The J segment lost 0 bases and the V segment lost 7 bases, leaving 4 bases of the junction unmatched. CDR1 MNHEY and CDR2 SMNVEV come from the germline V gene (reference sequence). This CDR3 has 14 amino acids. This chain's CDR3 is CASKGGGASYEQYV. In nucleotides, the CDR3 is TGTGCCAGCAAGGGCGGGGGGGCCTCCTACGAGCAGTACGTC.

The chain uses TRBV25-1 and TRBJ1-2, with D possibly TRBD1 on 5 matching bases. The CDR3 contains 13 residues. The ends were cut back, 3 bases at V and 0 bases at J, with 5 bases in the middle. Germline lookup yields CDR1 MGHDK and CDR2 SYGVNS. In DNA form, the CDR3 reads TGTGCCAGCAGTGACAGGGCTAACTATGGCTACACCTTC. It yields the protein CASSDRANYGYTF.

CDR3 in amino acids: CSVETLDRGYTEAFF. CDR3 nucleotides: TGCAGCGTTGAAACTCTCGACAGGGGGTACACTGAAGCTTTCTTT. The chain links TRBV29-1 to TRBJ1-1; 9 bases are shared with TRBD1. Germline V gene sequence: CDR1 SQVTM, CDR2 ANQGSEA. The CDR3 totals 15 residues. V lost 2 bases and J lost 3; bases outside the gene matches: 7.

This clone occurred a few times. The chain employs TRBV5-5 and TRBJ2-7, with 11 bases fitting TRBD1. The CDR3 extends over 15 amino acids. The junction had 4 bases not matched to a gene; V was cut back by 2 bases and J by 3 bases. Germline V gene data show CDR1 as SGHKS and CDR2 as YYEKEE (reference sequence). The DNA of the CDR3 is TGTGCCAGCAGCTTAAAAGGGACAGGGGGCTACGAGCAGTACTTC. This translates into CASSLKGTGGYEQYF.

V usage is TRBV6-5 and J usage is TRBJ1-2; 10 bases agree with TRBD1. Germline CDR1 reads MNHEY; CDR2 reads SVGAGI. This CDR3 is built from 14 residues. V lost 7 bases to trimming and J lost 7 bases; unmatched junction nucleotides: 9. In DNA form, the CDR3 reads TGTGCCAGCACCGTAGGACAGGGGGTTAGTGGCTACACCTTC. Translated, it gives CASTVGQGVSGYTF.

CDR3 amino acids: CASRWTVYSNQPQHF. CDR3 sequence (DNA): TGCGCCAGCAGGTGGACAGTTTATAGCAATCAGCCCCAGCATTTT. The rearrangement links TRBV5-1 to TRBJ1-5, with D possibly being TRBD1 (6 bases). V was pared by 5 bases and J by 0 bases, with 12 bases between. CDR1 is SGHRS and CDR2 is YFSETQ in the germline V gene. The CDR3 runs to 15 residues.

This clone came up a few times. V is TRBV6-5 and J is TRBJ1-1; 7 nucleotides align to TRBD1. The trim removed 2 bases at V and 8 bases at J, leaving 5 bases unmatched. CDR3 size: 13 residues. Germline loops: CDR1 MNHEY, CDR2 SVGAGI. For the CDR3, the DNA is TGTGCCAGCAGTTACGGGGGGACAGAAGAAGCTTTCTTT. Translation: CASSYGGTEEAFF.

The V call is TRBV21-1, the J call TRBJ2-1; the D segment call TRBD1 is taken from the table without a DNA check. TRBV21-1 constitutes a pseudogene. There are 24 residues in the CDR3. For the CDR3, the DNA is TGTGCCAGCAGCAAAATAAGGCGTCCGCCACGGATAGTTCAGGGGTGGTGGTTAAACAATGAGCAGTTCTTC. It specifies CASSKIRRPPRIVQGWWLNNEQFF.

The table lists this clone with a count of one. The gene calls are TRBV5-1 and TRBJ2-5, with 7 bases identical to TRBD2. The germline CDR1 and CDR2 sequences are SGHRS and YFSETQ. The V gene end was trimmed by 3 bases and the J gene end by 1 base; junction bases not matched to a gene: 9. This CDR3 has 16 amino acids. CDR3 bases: TGCGCCAGCAGCTCCTACAGGACTAGGCTCCAAGAGACCCAGTACTTC. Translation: CASSSYRTRLQETQYF.

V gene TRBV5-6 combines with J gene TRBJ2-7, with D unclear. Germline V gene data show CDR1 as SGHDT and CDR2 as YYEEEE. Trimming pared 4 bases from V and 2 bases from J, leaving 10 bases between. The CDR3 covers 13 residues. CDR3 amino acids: CASSIDIAYEQYV. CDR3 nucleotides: TGTGCCAGCAGCATCGACATAGCCTACGAGCAGTACGTC.

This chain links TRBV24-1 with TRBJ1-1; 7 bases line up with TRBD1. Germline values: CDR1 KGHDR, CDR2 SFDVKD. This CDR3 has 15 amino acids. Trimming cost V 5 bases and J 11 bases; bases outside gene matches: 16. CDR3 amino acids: CATSAPGSGQRTAFF. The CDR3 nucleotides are TGTGCCACCAGTGCGCCCGGCTCGGGACAGCGTACGGCTTTCTTT.

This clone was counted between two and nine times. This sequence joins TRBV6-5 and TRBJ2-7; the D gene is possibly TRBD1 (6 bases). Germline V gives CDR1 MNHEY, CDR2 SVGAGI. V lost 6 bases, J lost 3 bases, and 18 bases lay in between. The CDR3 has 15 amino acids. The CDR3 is CASRGSGRGGYEQYF. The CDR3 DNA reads TGTGCCAGCAGAGGGTCGGGTAGAGGGGGCTACGAGCAGTACTTC.

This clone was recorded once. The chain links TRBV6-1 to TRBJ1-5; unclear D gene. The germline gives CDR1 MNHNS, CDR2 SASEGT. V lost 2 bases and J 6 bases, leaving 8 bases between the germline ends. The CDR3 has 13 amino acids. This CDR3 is CASSESEIQPQHF. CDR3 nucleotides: TGTGCCAGCAGTGAATCGGAGATTCAGCCCCAGCATTTT.

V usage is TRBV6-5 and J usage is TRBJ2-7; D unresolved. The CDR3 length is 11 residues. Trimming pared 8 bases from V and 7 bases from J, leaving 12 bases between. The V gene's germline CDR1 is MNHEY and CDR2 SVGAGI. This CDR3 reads CASSVALEQYV. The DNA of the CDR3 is TGTGCCAGCTCGGTTGCCCTAGAGCAGTACGTC.

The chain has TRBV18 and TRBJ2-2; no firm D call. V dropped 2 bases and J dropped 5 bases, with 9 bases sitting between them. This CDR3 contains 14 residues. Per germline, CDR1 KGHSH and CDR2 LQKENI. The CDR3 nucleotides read TGTGCCAGCTCACCATTATCGCAGACCGGGGAGCTGTTTTTT. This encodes CASSPLSQTGELFF.

CDR3 sequence (DNA): TGCGCCAGCGAGGGACAGGGGGCTTACGAGCAGTACGTC. This sequence encodes CASEGQGAYEQYV. The rearrangement links TRBV5-1 to TRBJ2-7; 12 bases line up with TRBD1. V shed 7 bases, J shed 4 bases, and the junction held 3 bases outside the gene matches. This CDR3 region has 13 residues. Germline V gene sequence: CDR1 SGHRS, CDR2 YFSETQ.

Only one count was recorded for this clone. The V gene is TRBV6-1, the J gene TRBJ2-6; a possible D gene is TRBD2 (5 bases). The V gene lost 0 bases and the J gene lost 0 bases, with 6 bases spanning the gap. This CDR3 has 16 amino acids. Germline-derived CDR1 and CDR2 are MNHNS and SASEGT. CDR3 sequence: CASSEAGSSGANVLTF. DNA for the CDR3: TGTGCCAGCAGTGAAGCGGGGAGCTCTGGGGCCAACGTCCTGACTTTC.

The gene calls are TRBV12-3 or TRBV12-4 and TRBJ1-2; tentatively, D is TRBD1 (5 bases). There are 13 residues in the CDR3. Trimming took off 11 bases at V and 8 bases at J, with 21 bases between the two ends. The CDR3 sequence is CAENGWGAGGYTF. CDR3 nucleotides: TGTGCCGAAAACGGCTGGGGCGCAGGGGGCTACACCTTC.

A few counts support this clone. The CDR3 region is CASRVREASNQPQHF. In DNA, the CDR3 is TGTGCCAGCAGGGTCCGGGAGGCCAGCAATCAGCCCCAGCATTTT. V and J are TRBV6-5 and TRBJ1-5; D call uncertain. V was cut by 6 bases and J by 1 base, with 13 bases left in between. Germline CDR1 MNHEY, CDR2 SVGAGI. This CDR3 is 15 amino acids long.